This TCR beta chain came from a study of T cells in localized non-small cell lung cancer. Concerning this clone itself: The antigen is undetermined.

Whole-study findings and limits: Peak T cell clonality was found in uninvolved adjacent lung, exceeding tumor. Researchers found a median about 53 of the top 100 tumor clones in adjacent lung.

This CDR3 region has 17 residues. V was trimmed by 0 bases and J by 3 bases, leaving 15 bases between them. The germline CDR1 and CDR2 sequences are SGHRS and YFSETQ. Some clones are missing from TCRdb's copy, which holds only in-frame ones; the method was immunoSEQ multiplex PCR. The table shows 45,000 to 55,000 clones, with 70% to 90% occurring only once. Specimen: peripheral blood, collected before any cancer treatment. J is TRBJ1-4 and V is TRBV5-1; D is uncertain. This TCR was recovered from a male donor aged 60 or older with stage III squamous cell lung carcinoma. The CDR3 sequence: CASSLGERAGANEKLFF. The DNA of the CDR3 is TGCGCCAGCAGCTTGGGGGAACGGGCCGGAGCTAATGAAAAACTGTTTTTT. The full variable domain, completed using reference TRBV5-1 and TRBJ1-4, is KAGVTQTPRYLIKTRGQQVTLSCSPISGHRSVSWYQQTPGQGLQFLFEYFSETQRNKGNFPGRFSGRQFSNSRSEMNVSTLELGDSALYLCASSLGERAGANEKLFFGSGTQLSVL.